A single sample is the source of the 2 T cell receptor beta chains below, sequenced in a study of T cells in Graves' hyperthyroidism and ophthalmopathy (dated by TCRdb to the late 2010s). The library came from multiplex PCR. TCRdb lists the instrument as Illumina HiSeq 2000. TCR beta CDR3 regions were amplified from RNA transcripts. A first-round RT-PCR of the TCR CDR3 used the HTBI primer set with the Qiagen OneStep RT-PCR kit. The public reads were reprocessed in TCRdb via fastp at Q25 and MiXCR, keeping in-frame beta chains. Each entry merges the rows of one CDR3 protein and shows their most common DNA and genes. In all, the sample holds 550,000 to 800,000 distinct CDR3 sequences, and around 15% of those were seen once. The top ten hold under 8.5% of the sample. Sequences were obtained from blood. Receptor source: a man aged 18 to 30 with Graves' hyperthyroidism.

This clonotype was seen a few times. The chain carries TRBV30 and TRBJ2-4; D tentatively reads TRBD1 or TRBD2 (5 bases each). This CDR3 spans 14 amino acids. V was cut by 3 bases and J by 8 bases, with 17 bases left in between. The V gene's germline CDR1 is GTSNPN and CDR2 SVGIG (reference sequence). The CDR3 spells CAWRRDGARDIQYF. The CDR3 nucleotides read TGTGCCTGGAGACGGGACGGTGCGCGGGACATTCAGTACTTC.

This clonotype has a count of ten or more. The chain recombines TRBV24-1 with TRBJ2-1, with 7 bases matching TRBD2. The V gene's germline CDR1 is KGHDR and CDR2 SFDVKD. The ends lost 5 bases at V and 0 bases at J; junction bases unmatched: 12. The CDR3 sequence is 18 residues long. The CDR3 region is CATSVKREGARSYNEQFF. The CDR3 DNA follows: TGTGCCACCAGTGTCAAGCGGGAAGGGGCCCGCTCCTACAATGAGCAGTTCTTC.